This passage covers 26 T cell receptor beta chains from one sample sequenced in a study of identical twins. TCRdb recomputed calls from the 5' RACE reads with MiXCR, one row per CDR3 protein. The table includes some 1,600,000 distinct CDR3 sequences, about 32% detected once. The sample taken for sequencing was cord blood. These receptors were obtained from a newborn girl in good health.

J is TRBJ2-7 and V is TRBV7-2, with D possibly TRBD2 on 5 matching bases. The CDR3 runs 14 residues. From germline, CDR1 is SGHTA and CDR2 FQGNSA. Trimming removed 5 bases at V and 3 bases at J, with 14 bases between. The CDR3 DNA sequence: TGTGCCAGCAGCCGAATTCGGACTGACTACGAGCAGTACTTC. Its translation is CASSRIRTDYEQYF.

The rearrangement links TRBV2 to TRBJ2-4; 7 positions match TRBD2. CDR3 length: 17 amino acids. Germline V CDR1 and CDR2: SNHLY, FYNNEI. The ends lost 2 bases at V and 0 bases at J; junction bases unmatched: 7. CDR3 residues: CASSEPRAGVAKNIQYF. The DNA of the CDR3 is TGTGCCAGCAGTGAACCTAGGGCGGGAGTAGCCAAAAACATTCAGTACTTC.

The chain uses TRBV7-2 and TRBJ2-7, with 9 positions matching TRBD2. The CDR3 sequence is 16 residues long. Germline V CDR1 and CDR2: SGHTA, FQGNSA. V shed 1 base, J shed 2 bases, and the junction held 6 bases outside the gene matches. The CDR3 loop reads CASSLESSGRTYEQYF. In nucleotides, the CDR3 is TGTGCCAGCAGCTTAGAATCCAGCGGGAGGACCTACGAGCAGTACTTC. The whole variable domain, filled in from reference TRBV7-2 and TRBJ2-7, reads GAGVSQSPSNKVTEKGKDVELRCDPISGHTALYWYRQSLGQGLEFLIYFQGNSAPDKSGLPSDRFSAERTGGSVSTLTIQRTQQEDSAVYLCASSLESSGRTYEQYFGPGTRLTVT.

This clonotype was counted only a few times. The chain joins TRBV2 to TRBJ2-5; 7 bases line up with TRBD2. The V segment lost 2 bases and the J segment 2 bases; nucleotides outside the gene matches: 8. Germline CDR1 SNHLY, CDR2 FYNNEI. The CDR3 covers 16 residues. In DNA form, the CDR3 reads TGTGCCAGCAGTGAATGGACTAGGCCTTCTCAAGAGACCCAGTACTTC. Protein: CASSEWTRPSQETQYF.

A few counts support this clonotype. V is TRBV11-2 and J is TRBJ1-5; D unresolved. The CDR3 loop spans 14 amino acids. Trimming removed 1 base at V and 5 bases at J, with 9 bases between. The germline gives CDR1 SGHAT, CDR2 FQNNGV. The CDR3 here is CASSLGLLDQPQHF. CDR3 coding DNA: TGTGCCAGCAGCTTAGGCCTCCTTGATCAGCCCCAGCATTTT.

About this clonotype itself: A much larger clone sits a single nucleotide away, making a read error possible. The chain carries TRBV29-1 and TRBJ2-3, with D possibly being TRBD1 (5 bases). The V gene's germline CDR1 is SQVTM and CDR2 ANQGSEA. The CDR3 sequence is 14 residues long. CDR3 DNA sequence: TGCAGCGTTGCTGCTCTATATGAGACAGATACGCGGTATTTT. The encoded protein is CSVAALYETDTRYF.

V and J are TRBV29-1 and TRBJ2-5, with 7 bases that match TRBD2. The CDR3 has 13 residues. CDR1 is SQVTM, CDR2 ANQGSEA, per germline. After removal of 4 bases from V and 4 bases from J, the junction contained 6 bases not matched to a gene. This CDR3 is CSVGGGGRETQYF. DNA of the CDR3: TGCAGCGTTGGGGGGGGAGGGAGAGAGACCCAGTACTTC.

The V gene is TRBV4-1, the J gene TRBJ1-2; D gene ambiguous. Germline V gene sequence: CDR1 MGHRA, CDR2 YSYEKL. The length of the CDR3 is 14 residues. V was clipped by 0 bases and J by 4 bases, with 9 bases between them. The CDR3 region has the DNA TGCGCCAGCAGCCAAGATGCAGACCCCTATGGCTACACCTTC. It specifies CASSQDADPYGYTF.

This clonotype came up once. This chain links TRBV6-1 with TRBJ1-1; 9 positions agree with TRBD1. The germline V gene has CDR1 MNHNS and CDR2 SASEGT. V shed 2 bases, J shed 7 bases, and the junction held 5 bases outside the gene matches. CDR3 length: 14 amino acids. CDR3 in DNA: TGTGCCAGCAGTGAAAACAGGGGGCCGAATGAAGCTTTCTTT. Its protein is CASSENRGPNEAFF.

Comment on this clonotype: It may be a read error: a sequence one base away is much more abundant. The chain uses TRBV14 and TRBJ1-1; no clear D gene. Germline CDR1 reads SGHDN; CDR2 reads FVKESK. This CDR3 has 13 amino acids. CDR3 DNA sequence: TGTGCCGGCAGCCAAAGACAGAACACTGAAGCTTTCTTT. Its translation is CAGSQRQNTEAFF. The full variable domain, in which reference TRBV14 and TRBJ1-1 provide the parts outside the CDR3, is EAGVTQFPSHSVIEKGQTVTLRCDPISGHDNLYWYRRVMGKEIKFLLHFVKESKQDESGMPNNRFLAERTGGTYSTLKVQPAELEDSGVYFCAGSQRQNTEAFFGQGTRLTVV.

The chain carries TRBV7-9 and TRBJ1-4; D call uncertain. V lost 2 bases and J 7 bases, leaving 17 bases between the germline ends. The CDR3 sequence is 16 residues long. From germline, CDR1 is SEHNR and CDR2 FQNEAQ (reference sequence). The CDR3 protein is CASSLRNTYPAEKLFF. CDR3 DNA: TGTGCCAGCAGCTTACGAAATACATATCCCGCTGAAAAACTGTTTTTT. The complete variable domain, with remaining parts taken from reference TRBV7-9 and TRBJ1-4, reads DTGVSQNPRHKITKRGQNVTFRCDPISEHNRLYWYRQTLGQGPEFLTYFQNEAQLEKSRLLSDRFSAERPKGSFSTLEIQRTEQGDSAMYLCASSLRNTYPAEKLFFGSGTQLSVL.

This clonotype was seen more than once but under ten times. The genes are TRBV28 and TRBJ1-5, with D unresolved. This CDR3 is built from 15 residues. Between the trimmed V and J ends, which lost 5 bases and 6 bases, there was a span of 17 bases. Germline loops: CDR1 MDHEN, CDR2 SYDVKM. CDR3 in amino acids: CASSPTSVRAQPQHF. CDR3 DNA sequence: TGTGCCAGCAGTCCGACCAGTGTTAGGGCTCAGCCCCAGCATTTT.

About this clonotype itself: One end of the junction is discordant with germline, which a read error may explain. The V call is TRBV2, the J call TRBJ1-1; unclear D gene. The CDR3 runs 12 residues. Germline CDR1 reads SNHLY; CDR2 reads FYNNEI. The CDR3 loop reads CASLVTDTEAFF. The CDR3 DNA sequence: TGTGCCAGCCTTGTAACCGACACCGAAGCTTTCTTT.

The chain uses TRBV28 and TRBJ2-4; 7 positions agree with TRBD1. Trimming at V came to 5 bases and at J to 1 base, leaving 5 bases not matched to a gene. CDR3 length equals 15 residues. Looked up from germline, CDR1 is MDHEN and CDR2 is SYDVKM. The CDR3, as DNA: TGTGCCAGCAGTACCTCACAGGGGGCCAAAAACATTCAGTACTTC. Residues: CASSTSQGAKNIQYF.

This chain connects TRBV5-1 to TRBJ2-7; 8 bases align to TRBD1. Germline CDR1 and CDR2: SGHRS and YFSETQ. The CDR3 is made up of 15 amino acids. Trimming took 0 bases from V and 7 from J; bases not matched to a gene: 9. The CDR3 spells CASSLVQGAVNEQYF. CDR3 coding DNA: TGCGCCAGCAGCTTGGTTCAGGGGGCGGTAAATGAGCAGTACTTC.

This CDR3 reads CASSPNAGVGNTIYF. The CDR3 DNA is TGTGCCAGCAGCCCTAACGCAGGGGTTGGAAACACCATATATTTT. This chain connects TRBV7-2 to TRBJ1-3; tentative D call: TRBD1 (6 bases). The CDR3 runs 15 residues. Germline loops: CDR1 SGHTA, CDR2 FQGNSA. Trimming pared 5 bases from V and 3 bases from J, leaving 14 bases between.

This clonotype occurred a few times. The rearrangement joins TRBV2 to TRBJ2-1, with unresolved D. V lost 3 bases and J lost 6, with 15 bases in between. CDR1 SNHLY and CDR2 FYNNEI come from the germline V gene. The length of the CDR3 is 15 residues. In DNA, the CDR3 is TGTGCCAGCAGTGAGGATGGGCTAGTGGTCAATGAGCAGTTCTTC. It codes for CASSEDGLVVNEQFF.

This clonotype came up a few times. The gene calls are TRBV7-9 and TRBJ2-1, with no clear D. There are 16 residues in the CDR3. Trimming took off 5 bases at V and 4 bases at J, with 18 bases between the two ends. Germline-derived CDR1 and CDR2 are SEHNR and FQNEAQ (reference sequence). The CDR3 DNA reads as TGTGCCAGCAGCCCTCACTCCTTACGGATTTACAATGAGCAGTTCTTC. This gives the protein CASSPHSLRIYNEQFF.

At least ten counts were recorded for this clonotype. This CDR3 reads CASSMNNEQFF. The CDR3, as DNA: TGTGCCAGCAGTATGAACAATGAGCAGTTCTTC. V and J are TRBV6-5 and TRBJ2-1; D ambiguous. Germline values: CDR1 MNHEY, CDR2 SVGAGI. V was clipped by 5 bases and J by 5 bases, with 4 bases between them. CDR3 length: 11 residues.

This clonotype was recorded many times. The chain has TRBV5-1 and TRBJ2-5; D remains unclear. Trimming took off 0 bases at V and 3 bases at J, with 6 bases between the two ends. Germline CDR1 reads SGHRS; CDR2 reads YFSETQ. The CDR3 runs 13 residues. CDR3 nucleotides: TGCGCCAGCAGCTTGGCAACAGAAGAGACCCAGTACTTC. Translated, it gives CASSLATEETQYF.

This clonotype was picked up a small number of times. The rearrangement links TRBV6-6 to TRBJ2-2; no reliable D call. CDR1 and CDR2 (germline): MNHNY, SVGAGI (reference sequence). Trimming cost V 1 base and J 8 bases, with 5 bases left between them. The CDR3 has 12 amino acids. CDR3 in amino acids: CASSYWSGELFF. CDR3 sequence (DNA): TGTGCCAGCAGTTACTGGTCTGGGGAGCTGTTTTTT.

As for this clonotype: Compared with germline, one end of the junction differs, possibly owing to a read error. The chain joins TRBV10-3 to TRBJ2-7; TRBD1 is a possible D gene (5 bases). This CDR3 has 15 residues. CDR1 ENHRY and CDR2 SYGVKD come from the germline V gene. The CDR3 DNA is TGTGCCACCAGTGAGTCCGATGGACACACCTACGAGCAGTACTTC. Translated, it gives CATSESDGHTYEQYF.

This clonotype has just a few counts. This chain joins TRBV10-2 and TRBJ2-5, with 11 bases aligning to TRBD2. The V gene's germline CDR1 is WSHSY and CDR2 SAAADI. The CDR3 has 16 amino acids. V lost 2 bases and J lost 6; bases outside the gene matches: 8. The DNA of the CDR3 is TGCGCCAGCAGTGAGGGTAGCGGGGGGGCCGAAAAGACCCAGTACTTC. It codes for CASSEGSGGAEKTQYF.

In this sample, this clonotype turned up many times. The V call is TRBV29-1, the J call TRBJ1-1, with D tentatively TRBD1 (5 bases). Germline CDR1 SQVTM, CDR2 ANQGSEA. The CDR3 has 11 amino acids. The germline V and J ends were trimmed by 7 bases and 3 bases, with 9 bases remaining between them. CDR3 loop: CSAMGHTEAFF. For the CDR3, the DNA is TGCAGCGCCATGGGACACACTGAAGCTTTCTTT. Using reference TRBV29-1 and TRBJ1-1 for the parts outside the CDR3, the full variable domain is SAVISQKPSRDICQRGTSLTIQCQVDSQVTMMFWYRQQPGQSLTLIATANQGSEATYESGFVIDKFPISRPNLTFSTLTVSNMSPEDSSIYLCSAMGHTEAFFGQGTRLTVV.

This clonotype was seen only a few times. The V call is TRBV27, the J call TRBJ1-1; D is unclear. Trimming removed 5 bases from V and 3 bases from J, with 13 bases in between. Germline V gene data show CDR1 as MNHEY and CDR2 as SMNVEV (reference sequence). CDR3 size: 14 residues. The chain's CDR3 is CASSAEGVDTEAFF. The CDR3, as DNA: TGTGCCAGCAGTGCGGAAGGAGTCGACACTGAAGCTTTCTTT.

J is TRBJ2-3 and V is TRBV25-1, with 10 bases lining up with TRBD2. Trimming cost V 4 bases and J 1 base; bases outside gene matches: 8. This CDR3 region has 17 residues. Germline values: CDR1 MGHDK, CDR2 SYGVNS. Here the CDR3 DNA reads TGTGCCAGCAGTGGGGGCACCGGGACTAGCGGCACAGATACGCAGTATTTT. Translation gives CASSGGTGTSGTDTQYF.